The clone carrying this T cell receptor (beta chain) was observed once. Its antigen is unknown. The CDR3 runs 16 residues. CDR1 is SQVTM and CDR2 is ANQGSEA in the germline V gene. V dropped 0 bases and J dropped 2; count of bases not matched to a gene: 8. Here immunoSEQ multiplex PCR was the method, and the copy in TCRdb shows in-frame clones only, minus some. The sample lists tens of thousands of clones, around 84% occurring once. The sample belongs to a study of OX40 agonist ivuxolimab in advanced cancers. Looking at the study overall: Prior anti-PD-1, anti-PD-L1 or anti-CTLA-4 therapy was allowed; over 30% had some. Notes on the study in general: At 0.1 to 3.0 mg/kg and by week 6, CD4+ and CD8+ T cells in the blood had expanded clonally.

The origin of this receptor is an adult with an advanced solid tumor such as melanoma, head and neck, liver or kidney cancer. The chain joins TRBV29-1 to TRBJ1-1, with 8 positions matching TRBD1. Material: CD4+ or CD8+ T cells sorted from blood, obtained in a trial of the OX40 agonist ivuxolimab. This CDR3 reads CSVEEARTGTNTEAFF. The DNA for the CDR3 is TGCAGCGTTGAAGAAGCCCGGACAGGGACTAACACTGAAGCTTTCTTT.